These T cell receptor beta chains were read from a single sample in a study of shared clonotypes between healthy human individuals. The repertoire was sequenced with immunoSEQ multiplex PCR; TCRdb's copy has only in-frame clones and lacks some. This sample has about 480,000 clones, with 75% to 80% found just once. Specimen: PBMCs. The receptors stem from a woman aged 40 to 50 in good health. Some clones in this sample may be carry-over from other donors' samples. Each CDR3 is given with its conserved first and last residue. The D gene is left open where the match is weak. Some rows have no size entry. The others give once, few or many, or a class for an expanded clone.

v_call	clone_size	j_call	d_call	cdr3_aa	cdr3_nt
TRBV5-1	many	TRBJ2-3	TRBD1	CASRRQGGTDTQYF	TGCGCCAGCAGAAGACAGGGTGGGACAGATACGCAGTATTTT
TRBV11-2	NA	TRBJ1-2	NA	CASTRGARRDYGYTF	TGTGCCAGCACCCGGGGGGCCCGGCGGGACTATGGCTACACCTTC
TRBV7-2	few	TRBJ1-6	TRBD1	CASSITTGRDSPLHF	TGTGCCAGCAGTATCACGACAGGGCGAGATTCACCCCTCCACTTT
TRBV29-1	NA	TRBJ2-7	NA	CSVLILAPATYYEQYF	TGCAGCGTTTTGATTCTAGCCCCCGCCACTTACTACGAGCAGTACTTC
TRBV28	once	TRBJ1-1	NA	CASSPPTGSNTEAFF	TGTGCCAGCAGTCCCCCGACAGGTTCGAACACTGAAGCTTTCTTT
TRBV27	NA	TRBJ1-2	NA	CASSLGNNYGYTF	TGTGCCAGCAGTTTGGGGAATAACTATGGCTACACCTTC
TRBV18	NA	TRBJ2-1	NA	CASSPAGPSEQFF	TGTGCCAGCTCACCAGCCGGGCCCAGTGAGCAGTTCTTC
TRBV9	NA	TRBJ2-7	TRBD2	CASSVASGTYEQYF	TGTGCCAGCAGCGTAGCTAGCGGCACCTACGAGCAGTACTTC
TRBV28	NA	TRBJ2-2	NA	CASSFSNTGELFF	TGTGCCAGCAGTTTCTCGAACACCGGGGAGCTGTTTTTT
TRBV28	NA	TRBJ2-7	TRBD1	CASSSSGTGIHYEQYF	TGTGCCAGCAGTTCCTCCGGGACAGGTATACACTACGAGCAGTACTTC
TRBV28	NA	TRBJ1-4	NA	CASGGFGKLFF	TGTGCCAGTGGGGGATTTGGAAAACTGTTTTTT
TRBV7-2	NA	TRBJ1-5	NA	CASSLKTGIQPQHF	TGTGCCAGCAGCCTAAAAACCGGGATACAGCCCCAGCATTTT
TRBV19	NA	TRBJ2-1	TRBD2	CASSIASGNYNEQFF	TGTGCCAGTAGTATCGCTAGCGGGAACTACAATGAGCAGTTCTTC
TRBV7-3	many	TRBJ2-7	TRBD2	CASSFLAGRSLGNYEQYF	TGTGCCAGCAGCTTTTTAGCGGGACGAAGCCTAGGGAACTACGAGCAGTACTTC
TRBV7-9	NA	TRBJ2-1	TRBD1	CASSVGTGGLGNEQFF	TGTGCCAGCAGCGTCGGAACAGGGGGCCTTGGCAATGAGCAGTTCTTC
TRBV5-1	NA	TRBJ2-7	TRBD2	CASSLVLAGGEQYF	TGCGCCAGCAGCTTGGTACTAGCGGGAGGCGAGCAGTACTTC
TRBV7-3	once	TRBJ2-3	TRBD2	CASSRFGPSGRAGDTQYF	TGTGCCAGCAGCCGATTTGGTCCTAGCGGGAGGGCAGGAGATACGCAGTATTTT
TRBV7-3	NA	TRBJ1-2	NA	CASSLEQLGYGYTF	TGTGCCAGCAGCTTAGAACAGCTTGGCTATGGCTACACCTTC
TRBV19	NA	TRBJ2-2	NA	CASGGRERNTGELFF	TGTGCCAGTGGGGGCAGGGAGAGGAACACCGGGGAGCTGTTTTTT
TRBV5-4	NA	TRBJ2-2	NA	CASTSASGAGELFF	TGTGCCAGCACCTCCGCCTCAGGGGCCGGGGAGCTGTTTTTT
TRBV27	NA	TRBJ2-3	NA	CASSYMSTDTQYF	TGTGCCAGCAGTTATATGAGCACAGATACGCAGTATTTT
TRBV4-1	NA	TRBJ1-6	TRBD1	CASSPGQGNSPLHF	TGCGCCAGCAGCCCGGGACAGGGGAATTCACCCCTCCACTTT
TRBV19	NA	TRBJ1-2	TRBD1	CASRRGLLDGYTF	TGTGCCAGTAGAAGGGGGCTTTTGGATGGCTACACCTTC
TRBV7-2	few	TRBJ2-7	TRBD2	CASTRAASGRIYEQYF	TGTGCCAGCACCCGAGCCGCTAGCGGGAGAATTTACGAGCAGTACTTC
TRBV7-2	NA	TRBJ1-1	NA	CASSLVRGKEEAFF	TGTGCCAGCAGCTTAGTTAGAGGAAAGGAGGAAGCTTTCTTT
TRBV19	NA	TRBJ2-3	NA	CASSNLLDTDTQYF	TGTGCCAGTAGTAACCTACTAGATACAGATACGCAGTATTTT
TRBV28	NA	TRBJ1-4	NA	CASSPRLEKLFF	TGTGCCAGCAGTCCCCGTCTTGAAAAACTGTTTTTT
TRBV7-3	NA	TRBJ2-6	NA	CASSLTLRPSGANVLTF	TGTGCCAGCAGCTTAACTCTCAGGCCATCTGGGGCCAACGTCCTGACTTTC
TRBV7-2	few	TRBJ2-5	TRBD2	CASSSEGLAEETQYF	TGTGCCAGCAGCTCCGAAGGACTAGCAGAAGAGACCCAGTACTTC
TRBV11-3	NA	TRBJ2-3	NA	CASSLRGKSTDTQYF	TGTGCCAGCAGCTTACGAGGGAAGAGCACAGATACGCAGTATTTT
TRBV10-3	few	TRBJ2-5	NA	CAISESLETQYF	TGTGCCATCAGTGAGTCGTTAGAGACCCAGTACTTC
TRBV7-3	NA	TRBJ2-5	NA	CASSFGNQETQYF	TGTGCCAGCAGCTTCGGCAACCAAGAGACCCAGTACTTC
TRBV5-1	NA	TRBJ1-2	NA	CASSLEGGLANYGYTF	TGCGCCAGCAGCTTGGAAGGCGGTTTAGCTAACTATGGCTACACCTTC
TRBV30	NA	TRBJ2-1	NA	CAWSTLAEAYNEQFF	TGTGCCTGGAGTACTTTAGCGGAGGCCTACAATGAGCAGTTCTTC
TRBV11-2	many	TRBJ2-1	TRBD2	CASQTSGRYNEQFF	TGTGCCAGCCAGACTAGCGGGAGATACAATGAGCAGTTCTTC
TRBV5-5	NA	TRBJ2-3	TRBD2	CASSPSLASDTQYF	TGTGCCAGCAGTCCTTCACTAGCGTCTGATACGCAGTATTTT
TRBV27	NA	TRBJ2-7	TRBD2	CASRLLAGEYEQYF	TGTGCCAGCAGATTACTAGCGGGGGAGTACGAGCAGTACTTC
TRBV5-1	NA	TRBJ2-3	TRBD1	CASSVGDRDGTDTQYF	TGCGCCAGCAGCGTAGGGGACAGGGATGGCACAGATACGCAGTATTTT
TRBV7-3	once	TRBJ1-5	TRBD1	CASSPTGVGQPQHF	TGTGCCAGCAGCCCTACAGGGGTAGGCCAGCCCCAGCATTTT
TRBV7-6	NA	TRBJ1-2	NA	CASSPETGNYGYTF	TGTGCCAGCAGCCCGGAAACTGGGAACTATGGCTACACCTTC
TRBV5-1	NA	TRBJ1-2	NA	CASSLDHSRGYTF	TGCGCCAGCAGCTTGGACCACTCAAGGGGCTACACCTTC
TRBV10-3	NA	TRBJ2-7	NA	CAISEYGVDEQYF	TGTGCCATCAGTGAATACGGCGTTGATGAGCAGTACTTC
TRBV6-1	NA	TRBJ1-2	NA	CASSEARQAGNGYTF	TGTGCCAGCAGTGAAGCGAGGCAGGCTGGGAATGGCTACACCTTC
TRBV5-4	NA	TRBJ1-2	NA	CASSLTGGVGYTF	TGTGCCAGCAGCTTGACCGGGGGCGTAGGCTACACCTTC
TRBV6-5	NA	TRBJ2-1	TRBD1	CASRPVGTGSNEQFF	TGTGCCAGCAGACCGGTCGGGACAGGGTCCAATGAGCAGTTCTTC
TRBV2	NA	TRBJ2-4	NA	CASSEWPGTINIQYF	TGTGCCAGCAGTGAATGGCCAGGGACGATAAACATTCAGTACTTC
TRBV27	NA	TRBJ2-5	TRBD1	CASSSHSGTGGGETQYF	TGTGCCAGCAGTTCCCACTCCGGGACAGGGGGCGGGGAGACCCAGTACTTC
TRBV9	NA	TRBJ1-2	TRBD1	CASSGRRTGGSGYTF	TGTGCCAGCAGCGGACGGAGAACAGGGGGCTCTGGCTACACCTTC
TRBV5-5	NA	TRBJ1-4	NA	CASSPAGGGSEKLFF	TGTGCCAGCAGCCCCGCCGGCGGTGGTAGTGAAAAACTGTTTTTT
TRBV27	NA	TRBJ2-3	NA	CASSEPGTTDTQYF	TGTGCCAGCAGCGAACCCGGGACAACAGATACGCAGTATTTT